The sequence of this T cell receptor (beta chain) was determined in a study of immune evolution from preneoplasia to lung adenocarcinoma. CDR1 and CDR2 (germline): SGHNT, YYREEE (reference sequence). The CDR3 runs to 16 residues. V shed 4 bases and J 6 bases; nucleotides not matched to a gene: 12. Assay: immunoSEQ multiplex PCR; the TCRdb copy retains only in-frame clones and omits some. Of 35,000 to 40,000 clones listed, about 74% are singletons. After pathologic assessment, macro-dissection selected premalignant or tumor cells for extraction. The chain joins TRBV5-4 to TRBJ2-7; 11 bases are shared with TRBD1. This receptor was obtained from a person aged 55-75 years with lung adenocarcinoma. Sequencing used FFPE invasive lung adenocarcinoma tissue. CDR3: CASSLDGTGGGGEQYF. The CDR3 coding sequence is TGTGCCAGCAGCCTAGACGGGACAGGGGGAGGGGGCGAGCAGTACTTC.